These T cell receptor beta chains were read from a single sample in a study of shared clonotypes between healthy human individuals. Sequencing used immunoSEQ multiplex PCR; TCRdb keeps in-frame clones, though not all of them. The repertoire holds about 2.1 million clones, with about 92% as singletons. Sequences were obtained from naive CD8+ T cells from PBMCs. The origin of the receptors is a man aged 18 to 35 in good health. Some clones in this sample may be carry-over from other donors' samples. The CDR3 runs from the conserved cysteine through the conserved F or W. The order of the fields is J gene, V gene, clone size, CDR3 protein. Some rows have no size entry. The others give once, few or many, or a class for an expanded clone.

TRBJ1-1 TRBV9 . CASSVGTVMNTEAFF
TRBJ1-1 TRBV28 . CASSLHRVNTEAFF
TRBJ2-4 TRBV6-5 . CASSLYNPAKNIQYF
TRBJ2-2 TRBV6-5 . CASSPGGELKWELFF
TRBJ2-3 TRBV27 . CASSLLAPTSTDTQYF
TRBJ2-3 TRBV4-1 . CSTALAGISTDTQYF
TRBJ2-5 TRBV18 . CASSQEWTEQETQYF
TRBJ1-5 TRBV28 . CASSQDRGNQPQHF
. TRBV2 . CASRPSGRGYEQYF
TRBJ2-1 TRBV7-8 . CAVIASGVREQFF
TRBJ1-4 TRBV28 once CASSLVFAAPTNEKLFF
TRBJ2-2 TRBV7-9 . CASSLGRDGELFF
TRBJ1-5 TRBV4-1 . CASSQVSGAGQPQHF